This is a list of T cell receptor beta chains from one sample in a study of blood T cell repertoires in COVID-19. TCRdb's copy holds only in-frame clones and misses some; the assay was immunoSEQ multiplex PCR. The sample has fewer than 200,000 clones, 70% to 90% seen once. The sequenced sample was peripheral blood. The receptors derive from a woman older than 75 with acute or convalescent COVID-19. CDR3s include the opening cysteine and the closing phenylalanine or tryptophan. A D gene is named only where the DNA matches it firmly. A row's size may be missing; if present it is once, few, many or a size class.

D gene	J gene	clone size	V gene	CDR3 protein	CDR3 DNA
-	TRBJ2-1	-	TRBV27	CASSLRNPSLASSYNEQFF	TGTGCCAGCAGTTTACGGAACCCAAGTCTAGCTAGTTCCTACAATGAGCAGTTCTTC
TRBD1	TRBJ2-7	once	TRBV12-3/TRBV12-4	CASSWGQYEQYF	TGTGCCAGCAGTTGGGGACAGTACGAGCAGTACTTC
-	TRBJ2-1	-	TRBV29-1	CSVDSGEQFF	TGCAGCGTTGATTCGGGGGAGCAGTTCTTC
-	TRBJ1-1	once	TRBV18	CASSPQTANTEAFF	TGTGCCAGCTCACCACAGACAGCCAACACTGAAGCTTTCTTT
-	TRBJ1-2	-	TRBV6-5	CASSLTQEVYGYTF	TGTGCCAGCAGCCTGACTCAGGAGGTCTATGGCTACACCTTC
-	TRBJ2-3	-	TRBV9	CASSNNKDTQYF	TGTGCCAGCAGCAATAACAAGGATACGCAGTATTTT
-	TRBJ2-5	once	TRBV4-1	CASSLPGRAQETQYF	TGCGCCAGCAGCCTCCCCGGGCGGGCCCAAGAGACCCAGTACTTC
-	TRBJ2-2	-	TRBV7-2	CASSPQVRRELFF	TGTGCCAGCAGCCCCCAAGTCCGTAGAGAGCTGTTTTTT
TRBD1	TRBJ2-1	once	TRBV4-3	CASSQDRSSYNEQFF	TGCGCCAGCAGCCAGGACAGGTCCTCCTACAATGAGCAGTTCTTC
-	TRBJ2-7	-	TRBV6-6	CASSRRDEQYF	TGTGCCAGCAGTCGACGTGACGAGCAGTACTTC
-	TRBJ1-1	-	TRBV6-2/TRBV6-3	CASSYSRYTEAFF	TGTGCCAGCAGTTACTCCCGGTACACTGAAGCTTTCTTT
-	TRBJ1-5	-	TRBV28	CASSNAGGGNQPQHF	TGTGCCAGCAGCAACGCAGGCGGGGGCAATCAGCCCCAGCATTTT
TRBD1	TRBJ1-3	-	TRBV5-5	CASSPGQIFSGNTIYF	TGTGCCAGCAGCCCGGGACAGATTTTCTCTGGAAACACCATATATTTT
-	TRBJ1-1	-	TRBV7-3	CASSPGSLTEAFF	TGTGCCAGCAGTCCCGGGTCGCTGACTGAAGCTTTCTTT
TRBD2	TRBJ2-1	once	TRBV29-1	CSASSGRGWGGQFF	TGCAGCGCCTCTAGCGGGAGAGGTTGGGGGGGGCAGTTCTTC
TRBD1	TRBJ2-3	-	TRBV5-4	CASSTGEVVTQYF	TGTGCCAGCAGCACAGGGGAAGTGGTTACGCAGTATTTT
-	TRBJ2-7	few	TRBV9	CASSVGEAYEQYF	TGTGCCAGCAGCGTAGGAGAGGCCTACGAGCAGTACTTC
TRBD1	TRBJ2-7	once	TRBV5-1	CASSTRTGGGEQYF	TGCGCCAGCAGCACTAGGACAGGAGGTGGCGAGCAGTACTTC
-	TRBJ1-1	-	TRBV5-1	CASSLVGGAYTEAFF	TGCGCCAGCAGCTTGGTAGGGGGGGCGTATACTGAAGCTTTCTTT
TRBD2	TRBJ2-1	-	TRBV18	CASSPRRGVGLIYNEQFF	TGTGCCAGCTCACCCCGGAGGGGAGTGGGACTAATCTACAATGAGCAGTTCTTC
-	TRBJ2-2	-	TRBV5-6	CASRGMGSSGYTGELFF	TGTGCCAGCAGAGGAATGGGATCATCAGGGTACACCGGGGAGCTGTTTTTT
-	TRBJ1-1	-	TRBV19	CASSIMLGTEAFF	TGTGCCAGTAGTATAATGTTGGGGACAGAAGCTTTCTTT
-	TRBJ2-7	-	TRBV5-1	CASSPRVLSYEQYF	TGCGCCAGCAGCCCCCGGGTCCTCTCCTACGAGCAGTACTTC
TRBD1	TRBJ1-1	once	TRBV18	CASSQSTGGTEAFF	TGTGCCAGCTCACAATCGACAGGGGGGACTGAAGCTTTCTTT
-	TRBJ1-2	few	TRBV7-9	CASSRTDNYGYTF	TGTGCCAGCAGCCGAACTGATAACTATGGCTACACCTTC
-	TRBJ1-4	once	TRBV5-1	CASSLDGRGNEKLFF	TGCGCCAGCAGCTTGGATGGCAGGGGAAATGAAAAACTGTTTTTT
TRBD1	TRBJ1-1	-	TRBV3-1/TRBV3-2	CASSLMGQTNTEAFF	TGTGCCAGCAGTCTAATGGGACAGACGAACACTGAAGCTTTCTTT
-	TRBJ1-2	-	TRBV12-2	CASRLETGGNVGGYTF	TGTGCAAGTCGCTTAGAGACAGGGGGTAATGTAGGTGGCTACACCTTC
-	TRBJ1-1	-	TRBV18	CASSAGAGDTEAFF	TGTGCCAGCTCAGCCGGGGCGGGGGATACTGAAGCTTTCTTT
TRBD1	TRBJ1-1	-	TRBV3-1/TRBV3-2	CASSPANRGTEAFF	TGTGCCAGCAGCCCAGCGAACAGGGGCACTGAAGCTTTCTTT
-	TRBJ1-1	-	TRBV11-2	CASSAGNNMNTEAFF	TGTGCCAGCAGCGCGGGAAACAACATGAACACTGAAGCTTTCTTT
-	TRBJ1-1	-	TRBV3-1/TRBV3-2	CASRWTEHTEAFF	TGTGCCAGCAGGTGGACAGAGCACACTGAAGCTTTCTTT
TRBD2	TRBJ2-5	-	TRBV3-1/TRBV3-2	CASSQVTSGKTQYF	TGTGCCAGCAGCCAAGTCACTAGCGGAAAGACCCAGTACTTC
TRBD1	TRBJ2-7	-	TRBV5-5	CASSFETGTYEQYF	TGTGCCAGCAGCTTCGAGACAGGGACCTACGAGCAGTACTTC
TRBD1	TRBJ1-1	-	TRBV11-2	CASSSGQGRAMNTEAFF	TGTGCCAGCAGCTCCGGACAGGGTCGGGCAATGAACACTGAAGCTTTCTTT
TRBD1	TRBJ2-7	-	TRBV7-9	CASSPAGQGYEQYF	TGTGCCAGCAGCCCTGCGGGACAGGGCTACGAGCAGTACTTC
TRBD1	TRBJ2-7	-	TRBV11-2	CATGTATSYEQYF	TGTGCCACCGGGACAGCCACATCCTACGAGCAGTACTTC
-	TRBJ2-7	-	TRBV6-1	CASSESRVGVGEQYF	TGTGCCAGCAGTGAATCCAGGGTCGGAGTGGGGGAGCAGTACTTC
-	TRBJ2-3	-	TRBV12-3/TRBV12-4	CASSLVAADTQYF	TGTGCCAGCAGTTTAGTCGCGGCAGATACGCAGTATTTT
TRBD1	TRBJ1-2	-	TRBV5-6	CASSPQTGDYGYTF	TGTGCCAGCAGTCCTCAGACAGGGGACTATGGCTACACCTTC
TRBD2	TRBJ2-1	-	TRBV5-5	CASSFGTGAGTSGYNEQFF	TGTGCCAGCAGCTTCGGGACAGGGGCCGGGACTAGCGGGTACAATGAGCAGTTCTTC
-	TRBJ2-5	-	TRBV2	CASTLEGGPKTQYF	TGTGCCAGCACCCTAGAGGGGGGGCCCAAGACCCAGTACTTC
-	TRBJ1-6	-	TRBV7-9	CASSLAGASPLHF	TGTGCCAGCAGCTTGGCAGGGGCTTCACCCCTCCACTTT
-	TRBJ2-2	-	TRBV19	CASRALRNTGELFF	TGTGCCAGTAGGGCCTTAAGAAACACCGGGGAGCTGTTTTTT
-	TRBJ2-1	-	TRBV9	CASSGVSSYNEQFF	TGTGCCAGCTCGGGGGTGAGCTCCTACAATGAGCAGTTCTTC